The clone carrying this T cell receptor beta chain was seen ten or more times. This CDR3 region has 14 residues. Germline-derived CDR1 and CDR2 are SGHRS and YFSETQ. V was pared by 4 bases and J by 3 bases, with 14 bases between. TCRdb re-called the 5' RACE reads through MiXCR, storing one row per CDR3 protein. This table holds some 80,000 distinct CDR3 sequences, approximately 4.6% found once. This entry belongs to a study of neurological immune-mediated disorders. Time point of the sample: longitudinal time-point 3. The clonotype comes from a woman aged 60 to 75 with multiple sclerosis. The source material was PBMCs. This chain connects TRBV5-1 to TRBJ2-7; D uncertain. CDR3 sequence (DNA): TGCGCCAGCAGCCGCTGGGCGGCCTACTACGAGCAGTACTTC. It yields the protein CASSRWAAYYEQYF.